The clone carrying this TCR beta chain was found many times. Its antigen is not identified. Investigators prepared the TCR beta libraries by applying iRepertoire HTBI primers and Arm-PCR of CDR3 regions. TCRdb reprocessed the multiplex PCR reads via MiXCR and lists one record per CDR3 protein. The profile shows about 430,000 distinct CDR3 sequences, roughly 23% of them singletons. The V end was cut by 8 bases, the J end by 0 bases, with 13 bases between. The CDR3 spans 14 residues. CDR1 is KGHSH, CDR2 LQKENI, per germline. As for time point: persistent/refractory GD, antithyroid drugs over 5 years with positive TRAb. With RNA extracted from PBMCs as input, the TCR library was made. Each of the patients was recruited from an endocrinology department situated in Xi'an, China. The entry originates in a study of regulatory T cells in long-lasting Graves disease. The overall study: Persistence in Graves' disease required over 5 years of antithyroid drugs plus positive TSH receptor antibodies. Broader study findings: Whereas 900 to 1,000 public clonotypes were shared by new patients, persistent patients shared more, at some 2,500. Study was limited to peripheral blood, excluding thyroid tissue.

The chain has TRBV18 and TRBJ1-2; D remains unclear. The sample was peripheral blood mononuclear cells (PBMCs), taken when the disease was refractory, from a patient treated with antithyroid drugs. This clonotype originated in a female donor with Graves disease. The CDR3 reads CASTRRQTNYGYTF. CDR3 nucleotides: TGTGCCAGCACCAGAAGGCAGACTAACTATGGCTACACCTTC.